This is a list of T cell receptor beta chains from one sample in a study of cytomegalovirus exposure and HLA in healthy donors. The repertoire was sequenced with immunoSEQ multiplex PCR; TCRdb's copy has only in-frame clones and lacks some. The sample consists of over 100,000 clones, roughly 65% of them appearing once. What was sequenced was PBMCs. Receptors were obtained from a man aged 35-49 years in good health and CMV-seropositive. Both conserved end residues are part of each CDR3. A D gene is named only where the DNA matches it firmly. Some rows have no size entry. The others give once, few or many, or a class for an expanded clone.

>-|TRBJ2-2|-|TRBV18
TGTGCCAGCTCACCGGTAACGAGTAGCGGGGAGCTGTTTTTT
CASSPVTSSGELFF
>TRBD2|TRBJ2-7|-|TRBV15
TGTGCCACCAGCAGAACTAGCGGGATAAAAAAGGACGAGCAGTACTTC
CATSRTSGIKKDEQYF
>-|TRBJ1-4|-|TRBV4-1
TGCGCCAGCAGCCGTTCAACCACAGGGCAAACGGAAAAACTGTTTTTT
CASSRSTTGQTEKLFF
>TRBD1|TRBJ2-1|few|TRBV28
TGTGCCAGCACCCTGGACAGGGTCCCCCATAAACAGTTCTTC
CASTLDRVPHKQFF
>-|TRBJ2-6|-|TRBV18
TGTGCCAGCTCACCACCCCTCAGCTCTGGGGCCAACGTCCTGACTTTC
CASSPPLSSGANVLTF
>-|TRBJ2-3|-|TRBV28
TGTGCCAGCAGTTTCAGGCCAGATACGCAGTATTTT
CASSFRPDTQYF
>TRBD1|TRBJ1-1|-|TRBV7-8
TGTGCCAGCAGCGGATTACAGGGGTTCACTGAAGCTTTCTTT
CASSGLQGFTEAFF
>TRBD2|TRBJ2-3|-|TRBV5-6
TGTGCCAGCAGCCCTCGGGGCGGGGGGGCGGGTACGCAGTATTTT
CASSPRGGGAGTQYF
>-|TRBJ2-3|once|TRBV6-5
TGTGCCAGCAGTTATGGCGGGCAGAACACAGATACGCAGTATTTT
CASSYGGQNTDTQYF
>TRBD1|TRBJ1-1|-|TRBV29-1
TGCAGCGTACCAGGGGGCCCCTATGGCACTGAAGCTTTCTTT
CSVPGGPYGTEAFF
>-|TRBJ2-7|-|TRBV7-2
TGTGCCAGCAGCGCATCACAGGGATACGACGAGCAGTACTTC
CASSASQGYDEQYF
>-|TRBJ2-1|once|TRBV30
TGTGCCTGGAGTTCGAGGGTACCGCAGTTCTTC
CAWSSRVPQFF
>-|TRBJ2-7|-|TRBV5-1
TGCGCCAGCAGCTTGGACCTGCGGAGCTACGAGCAGTACTTC
CASSLDLRSYEQYF
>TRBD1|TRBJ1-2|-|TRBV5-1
TGCGCCAGCAGCTTGGAGGGACAGGATTACTATGGCTACACCTTC
CASSLEGQDYYGYTF
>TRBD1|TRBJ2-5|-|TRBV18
TGTGCCAGCTCACAGACAGGGACACAAGAGACCCAGTACTTC
CASSQTGTQETQYF
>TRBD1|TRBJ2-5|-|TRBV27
TGTGCCAGCAGTTTCCTCCCGACAGGGGGCGGGTCGGGGACCCAGTACTTC
CASSFLPTGGGSGTQYF
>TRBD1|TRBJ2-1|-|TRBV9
TGTGCCAGCAGCACAGACGGGACAGACTACAATGAGCAGTTCTTC
CASSTDGTDYNEQFF
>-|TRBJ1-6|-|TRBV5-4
TGTGCCAGCAGTCGGTACGATTCACCCCTCCACTTT
CASSRYDSPLHF
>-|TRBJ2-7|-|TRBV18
TGTGCCAGCTCACCAGGGGGGAGGCCCTACGAGCAGTACTTC
CASSPGGRPYEQYF
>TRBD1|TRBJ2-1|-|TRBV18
TGTGCCAGCTCACCACCATTACAGGGGATTTACAATGAGCAGTTCTTC
CASSPPLQGIYNEQFF
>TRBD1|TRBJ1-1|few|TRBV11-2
TGTGCCAGCAGCCCCCGGGACAGGGGGGTCACTGAAGCTTTCTTT
CASSPRDRGVTEAFF
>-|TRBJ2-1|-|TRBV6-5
TGTGCCAGCAGTCCGGACAGTGCCATCTACAATGAGCAGTTCTTC
CASSPDSAIYNEQFF
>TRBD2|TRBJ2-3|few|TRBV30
TGTGCCTGGAGTGTAACCCGGACTAGCGGGATCACAGATACGCAGTATTTT
CAWSVTRTSGITDTQYF